In this sample, the clone carrying this T cell receptor (beta chain) turned up many times. Its antigen remains unknown. Amplified TCR beta CDR3 regions derived from RNA transcripts. An initial round of RT-PCR targeting the TCR CDR3 relied on the HTBI primer set. TCRdb redid the calling of the multiplex PCR reads with MiXCR, one entry per CDR3 protein. The table lists about 610,000 distinct CDR3 sequences, 14% to 15% of them singletons. V was shortened by 1 base and J by 2 bases, with 8 bases between the two germline ends. This CDR3 spans 14 amino acids. The germline V gene encodes CDR1 SGHTA and CDR2 FQGNSA. The data are from a study of T cells in Graves' hyperthyroidism and ophthalmopathy. Study-level background: Peripheral blood was secured at the point of initial diagnosis, before any treatment. Study-level points and caveats: The blood repertoire included most of the expanded thyroid clonotypes above 0.001. Ophthalmopathy and stable hyperthyroidism were told apart by a 13 V-J model.

Fresh 10 ml peripheral blood yielded PBMCs. The clonotype originates from a middle-aged woman with Graves' ophthalmopathy. Specimen: blood. The V gene is TRBV7-2, the J gene TRBJ1-1, with D uncertain. The CDR3: CASSLGLGNTEAFF. The CDR3 DNA sequence: TGTGCCAGCAGCTTAGGTCTCGGAAACACTGAAGCTTTCTTT.